A selection of T cell receptor beta chains follows, all from one sample in a study of post-analysis software for immune sequencing data. TCRdb independently ran MiXCR on the PCR reads; one entry per CDR3 protein. The sample consists of 650,000 to 850,000 distinct CDR3 sequences, about 57% of them appearing once. Sequenced sample: blood. These receptors all come from a girl aged 10 to 17 with multiple sclerosis. The CDR3 runs from the conserved cysteine through the conserved F or W. The D gene is left open where the match is weak. Clone sizes are given selectively: once, few, many, or a class where the clone is expanded.

NA	TRBV20-1	TRBD2	TRBJ2-1	TGCAGTGCTAACCGAGGACTAGCGGGAGGGGGTTACAATGAGCAGTTCTTC	CSANRGLAGGGYNEQFF
NA	TRBV18	TRBD1	TRBJ2-7	TGTGCCAGCTCACCTTACAGGGGGAGCTCCTACGAGCAGTACTTC	CASSPYRGSSYEQYF
NA	TRBV5-6	NA	TRBJ1-2	TGTGCCAGCAGCTTAGTAATTCGGACGGGCTATGGCTACACCTTC	CASSLVIRTGYGYTF
NA	TRBV20-1	TRBD1	TRBJ2-7	TGCAGTGCTAGACGGGGTGGGGGGACAGGGGTGTACGAGCAGTACTTC	CSARRGGGTGVYEQYF
many	TRBV7-3	NA	TRBJ1-3	TGTGCCAGCAGCTTACAGCCCGGGGTGGGAAACACCATATATTTT	CASSLQPGVGNTIYF
NA	TRBV29-1	TRBD1	TRBJ2-1	TGCAGCGCCAGTCCCGGGACAGGGATGAATGAGCAGTTCTTC	CSASPGTGMNEQFF
NA	TRBV29-1	NA	TRBJ2-7	TGTAGCGTTCTCAGGAGCTACGAGCAGTACTTC	CSVLRSYEQYF
NA	TRBV5-1	TRBD2	TRBJ2-3	TGCGCCAGCAGTAGGATAGCGGGATACACAGATACGCAGTATTTT	CASSRIAGYTDTQYF
NA	TRBV7-3	NA	TRBJ2-5	TGTGCCAGCAGCCCCGGTACAGGGGGGGGGCAAGAGACCCAGTACTTC	CASSPGTGGGQETQYF
NA	TRBV7-3	NA	TRBJ2-1	TGTGCCAGCAGCGAAACCGGGGGTGAGCAGTTCTTC	CASSETGGEQFF
few	TRBV6-5	TRBD2	TRBJ2-3	TGTGCCAGCAGTTACGAGTCGCGGCTAGCGGGAACTTGGACGGATACGCAGTATTTT	CASSYESRLAGTWTDTQYF
NA	TRBV6-2/TRBV6-3	NA	TRBJ1-1	TGTGCCAGCAGTTACTCGACATTTGGAGCTTTCTTT	CASSYSTFGAFF
NA	TRBV5-1	TRBD1	TRBJ1-4	TGCGCCAGCAGCTTGTCACAGGGGGATGAAAAACTGTTTTTT	CASSLSQGDEKLFF
few	TRBV6-2/TRBV6-3	TRBD1	TRBJ2-7	TGTGCCAGCAGGGACAGGCTCTACGAGCAGTACTTC	CASRDRLYEQYF
NA	TRBV10-3	TRBD1	TRBJ1-4	TGTGCCATCAGTGAGGGAGGCCAGGGGGGCTCGGGAAAACTGTTTTTT	CAISEGGQGGSGKLFF
NA	TRBV5-6	TRBD2	TRBJ2-2	TGTGCCAGCAGCTTTACTAGCGGGGGGTTTTGGACCGGGGAGCTGTTTTTT	CASSFTSGGFWTGELFF